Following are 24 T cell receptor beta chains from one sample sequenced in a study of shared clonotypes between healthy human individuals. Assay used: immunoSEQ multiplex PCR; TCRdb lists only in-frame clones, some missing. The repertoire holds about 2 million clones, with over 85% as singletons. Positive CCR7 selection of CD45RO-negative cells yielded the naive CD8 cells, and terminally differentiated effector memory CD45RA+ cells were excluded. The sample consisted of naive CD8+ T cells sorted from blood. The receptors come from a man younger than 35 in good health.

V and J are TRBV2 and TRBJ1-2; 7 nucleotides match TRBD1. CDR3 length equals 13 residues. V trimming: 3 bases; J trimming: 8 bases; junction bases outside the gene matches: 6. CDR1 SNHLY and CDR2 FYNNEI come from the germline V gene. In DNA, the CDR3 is TGTGCCAGCAGTGAGGGACAGCGGCGCGGCTACACCTTC. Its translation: CASSEGQRRGYTF.

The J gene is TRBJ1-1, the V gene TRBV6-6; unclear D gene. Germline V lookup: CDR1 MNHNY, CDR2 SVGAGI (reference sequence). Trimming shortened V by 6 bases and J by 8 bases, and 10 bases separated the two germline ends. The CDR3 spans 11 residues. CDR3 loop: CASRGGGEAFF. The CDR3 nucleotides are TGTGCCAGCAGAGGCGGAGGGGAAGCTTTCTTT.

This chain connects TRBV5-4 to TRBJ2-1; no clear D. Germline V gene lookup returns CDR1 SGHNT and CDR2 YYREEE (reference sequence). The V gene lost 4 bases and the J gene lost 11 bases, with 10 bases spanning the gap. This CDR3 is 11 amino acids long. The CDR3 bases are TGTGCCAGCAGCCCCGAACGGAAGCAGTTCTTC. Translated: CASSPERKQFF.

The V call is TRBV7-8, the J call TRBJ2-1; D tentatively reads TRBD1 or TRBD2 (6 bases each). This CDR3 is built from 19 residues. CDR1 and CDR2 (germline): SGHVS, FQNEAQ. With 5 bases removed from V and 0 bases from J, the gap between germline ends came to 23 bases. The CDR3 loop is CASSEIPGWGASSYNEQFF. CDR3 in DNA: TGTGCCAGCAGCGAAATCCCAGGTTGGGGGGCTAGCTCCTACAATGAGCAGTTCTTC. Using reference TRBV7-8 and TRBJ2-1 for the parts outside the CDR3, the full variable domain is GAGVSQSPRYKVAKRGQDVALRCDPISGHVSLFWYQQALGQGPEFLTYFQNEAQLDKSGLPSDRFFAERPEGSVSTLKIQRTQQEDSAVYLCASSEIPGWGASSYNEQFFGPGTRLTVL.

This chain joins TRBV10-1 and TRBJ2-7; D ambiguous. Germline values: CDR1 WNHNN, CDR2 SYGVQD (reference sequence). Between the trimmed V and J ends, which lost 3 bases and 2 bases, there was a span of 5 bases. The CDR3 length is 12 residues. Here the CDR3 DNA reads TGCGCCAGCAGTGAAAATCCCTACGAGCAGTACTTC. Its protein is CASSENPYEQYF.

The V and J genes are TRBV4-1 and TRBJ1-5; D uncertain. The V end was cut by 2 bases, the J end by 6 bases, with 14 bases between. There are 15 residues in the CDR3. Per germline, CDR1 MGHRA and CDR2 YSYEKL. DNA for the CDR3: TGCGCCAGCAGCCAATTCAATGGGTATGGTCAGCCCCAGCATTTT. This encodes CASSQFNGYGQPQHF.

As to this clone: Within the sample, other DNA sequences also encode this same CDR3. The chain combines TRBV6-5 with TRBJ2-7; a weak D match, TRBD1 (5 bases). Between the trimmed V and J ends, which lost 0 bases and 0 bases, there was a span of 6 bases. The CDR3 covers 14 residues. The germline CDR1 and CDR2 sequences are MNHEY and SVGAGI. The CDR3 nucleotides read TGTGCCAGCAGTTACTCAGGGGCCTCCTACGAGCAGTACTTC. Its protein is CASSYSGASYEQYF.

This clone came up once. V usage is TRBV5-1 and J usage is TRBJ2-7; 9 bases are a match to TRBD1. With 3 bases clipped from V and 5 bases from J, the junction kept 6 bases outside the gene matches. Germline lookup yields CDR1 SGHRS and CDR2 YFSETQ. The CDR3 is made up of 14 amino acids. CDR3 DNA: TGCGCCAGCAGCTGGACAGGGGAGAGGCACGAGCAGTACTTC. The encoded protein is CASSWTGERHEQYF.

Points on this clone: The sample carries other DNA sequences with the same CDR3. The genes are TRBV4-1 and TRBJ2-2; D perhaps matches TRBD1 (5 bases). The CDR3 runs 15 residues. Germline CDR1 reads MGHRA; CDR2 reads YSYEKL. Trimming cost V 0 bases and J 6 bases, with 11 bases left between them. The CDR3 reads CASSQDPQGAGELFF. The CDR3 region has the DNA TGCGCCAGCAGCCAAGATCCACAAGGGGCCGGGGAGCTGTTTTTT.

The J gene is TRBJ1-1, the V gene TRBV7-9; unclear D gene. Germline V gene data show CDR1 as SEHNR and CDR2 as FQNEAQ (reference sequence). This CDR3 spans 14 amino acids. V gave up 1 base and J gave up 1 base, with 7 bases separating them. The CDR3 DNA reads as TGTGCCAGCAGCTTAGTTGGTAGGAACACTGAAGCTTTCTTT. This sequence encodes CASSLVGRNTEAFF.

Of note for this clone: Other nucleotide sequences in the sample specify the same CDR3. In nucleotides, the CDR3 is TGCGCCAGCAGTGAGGGAGTCAATGAGCAGTTCTTC. Its translation is CASSEGVNEQFF. The gene calls are TRBV10-2 and TRBJ2-1; D call uncertain. The V gene lost 2 bases and the J gene lost 6 bases, with 5 bases spanning the gap. The CDR3 runs 12 residues. In germline, CDR1 is WSHSY, CDR2 SAAADI.

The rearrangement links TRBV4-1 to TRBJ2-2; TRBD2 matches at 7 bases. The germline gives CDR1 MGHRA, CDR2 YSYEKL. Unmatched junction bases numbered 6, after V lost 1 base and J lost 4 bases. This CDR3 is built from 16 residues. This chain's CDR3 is CASSQGRETGTGELFF. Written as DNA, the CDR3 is TGCGCCAGCAGCCAAGGGCGGGAGACGGGCACCGGGGAGCTGTTTTTT.

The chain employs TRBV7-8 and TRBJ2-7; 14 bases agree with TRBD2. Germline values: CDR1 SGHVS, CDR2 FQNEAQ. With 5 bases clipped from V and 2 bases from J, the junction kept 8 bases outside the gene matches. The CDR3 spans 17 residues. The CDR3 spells CASSLGLAGAATYEQYF. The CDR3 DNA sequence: TGTGCCAGCAGCCTGGGACTAGCGGGGGCGGCTACCTACGAGCAGTACTTC. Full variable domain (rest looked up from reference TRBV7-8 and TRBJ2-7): GAGVSQSPRYKVAKRGQDVALRCDPISGHVSLFWYQQALGQGPEFLTYFQNEAQLDKSGLPSDRFFAERPEGSVSTLKIQRTQQEDSAVYLCASSLGLAGAATYEQYFGPGTRLTVT.

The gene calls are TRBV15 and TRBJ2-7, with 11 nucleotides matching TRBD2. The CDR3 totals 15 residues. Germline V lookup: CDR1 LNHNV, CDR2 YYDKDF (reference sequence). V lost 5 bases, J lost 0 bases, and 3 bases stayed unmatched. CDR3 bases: TGTGCCACCAGCGAGGGACTAGCGGCCTCCTACGAGCAGTACTTC. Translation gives CATSEGLAASYEQYF.

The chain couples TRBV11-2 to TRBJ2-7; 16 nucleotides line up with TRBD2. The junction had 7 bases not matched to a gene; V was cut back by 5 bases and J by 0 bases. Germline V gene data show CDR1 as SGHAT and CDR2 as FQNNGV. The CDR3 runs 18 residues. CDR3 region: CASSPGLAGGPFSYEQYF. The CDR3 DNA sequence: TGTGCCAGCAGCCCGGGACTAGCGGGAGGGCCCTTCTCCTACGAGCAGTACTTC.

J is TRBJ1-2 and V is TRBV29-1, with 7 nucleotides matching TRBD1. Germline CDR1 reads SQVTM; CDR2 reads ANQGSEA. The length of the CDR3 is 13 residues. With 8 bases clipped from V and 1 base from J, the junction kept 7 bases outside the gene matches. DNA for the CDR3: TGCAGCTCCGGGACAGAAAGTAACTATGGCTACACCTTC. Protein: CSSGTESNYGYTF.

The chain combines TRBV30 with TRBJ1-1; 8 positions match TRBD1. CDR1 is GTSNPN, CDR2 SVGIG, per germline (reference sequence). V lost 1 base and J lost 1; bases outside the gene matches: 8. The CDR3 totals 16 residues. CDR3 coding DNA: TGTGCCTGGAGTGGAGGACAGGGAGCGAGGAACACTGAAGCTTTCTTT. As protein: CAWSGGQGARNTEAFF.

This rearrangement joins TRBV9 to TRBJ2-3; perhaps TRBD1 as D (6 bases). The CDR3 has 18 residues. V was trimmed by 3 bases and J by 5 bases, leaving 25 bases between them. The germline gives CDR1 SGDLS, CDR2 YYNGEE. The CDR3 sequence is CASSGIGSGAPNGDTQYF. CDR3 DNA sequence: TGTGCCAGCAGCGGAATCGGCTCAGGGGCCCCGAACGGAGATACGCAGTATTTT.

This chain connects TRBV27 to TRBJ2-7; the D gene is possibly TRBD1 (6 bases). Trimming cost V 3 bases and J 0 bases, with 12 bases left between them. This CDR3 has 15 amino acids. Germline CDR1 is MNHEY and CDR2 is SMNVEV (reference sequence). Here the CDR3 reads CASSLAGDLSYEQYF. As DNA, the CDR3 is TGTGCCAGCAGTTTGGCAGGGGACCTCTCCTACGAGCAGTACTTC.

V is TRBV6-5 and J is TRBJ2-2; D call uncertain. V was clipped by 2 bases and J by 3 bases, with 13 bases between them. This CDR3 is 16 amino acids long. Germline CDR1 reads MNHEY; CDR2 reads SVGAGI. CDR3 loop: CASSYGETVYTGELFF. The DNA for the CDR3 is TGTGCCAGCAGTTACGGAGAAACAGTCTACACCGGGGAGCTGTTTTTT.

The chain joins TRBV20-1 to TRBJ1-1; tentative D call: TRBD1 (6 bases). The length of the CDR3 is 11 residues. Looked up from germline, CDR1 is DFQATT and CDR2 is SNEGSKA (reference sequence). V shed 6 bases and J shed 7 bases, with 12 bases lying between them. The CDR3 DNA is TGCAGTGCAAATAGGGGGGGTGAAGCTTTCTTT. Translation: CSANRGGEAFF.

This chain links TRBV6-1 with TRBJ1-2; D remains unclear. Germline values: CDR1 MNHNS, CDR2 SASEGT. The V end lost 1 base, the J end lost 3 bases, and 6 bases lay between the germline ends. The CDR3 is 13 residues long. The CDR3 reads CASSEEWDYGYTF. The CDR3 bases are TGTGCCAGCAGTGAAGAGTGGGACTATGGCTACACCTTC.

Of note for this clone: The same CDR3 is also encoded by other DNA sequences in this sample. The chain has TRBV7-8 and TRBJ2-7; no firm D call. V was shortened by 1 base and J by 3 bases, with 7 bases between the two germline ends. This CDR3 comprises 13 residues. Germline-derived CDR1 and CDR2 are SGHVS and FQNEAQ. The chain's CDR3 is CASSLGSGYEQYF. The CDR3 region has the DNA TGTGCCAGCAGCTTAGGGTCCGGCTACGAGCAGTACTTC.

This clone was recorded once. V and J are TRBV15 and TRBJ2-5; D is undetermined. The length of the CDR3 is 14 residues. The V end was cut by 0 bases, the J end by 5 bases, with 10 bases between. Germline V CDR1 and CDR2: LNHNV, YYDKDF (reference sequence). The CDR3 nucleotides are TGTGCCACCAGCAGAGATTGGCCGCCGGAGACCCAGTACTTC. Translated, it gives CATSRDWPPETQYF.